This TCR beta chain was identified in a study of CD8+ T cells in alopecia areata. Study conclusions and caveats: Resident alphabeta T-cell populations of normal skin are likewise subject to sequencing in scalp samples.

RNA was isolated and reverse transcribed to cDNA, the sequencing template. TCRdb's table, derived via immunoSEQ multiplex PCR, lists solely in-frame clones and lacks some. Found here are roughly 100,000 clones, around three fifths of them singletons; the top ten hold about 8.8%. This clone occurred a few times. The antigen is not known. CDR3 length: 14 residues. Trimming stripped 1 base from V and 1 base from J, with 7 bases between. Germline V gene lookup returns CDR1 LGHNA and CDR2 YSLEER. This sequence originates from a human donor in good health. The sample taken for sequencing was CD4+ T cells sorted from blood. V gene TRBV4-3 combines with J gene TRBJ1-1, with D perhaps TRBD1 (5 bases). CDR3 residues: CASSQGGKNTEAFF. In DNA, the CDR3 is TGCGCCAGCAGCCAAGGGGGGAAGAACACTGAAGCTTTCTTT.